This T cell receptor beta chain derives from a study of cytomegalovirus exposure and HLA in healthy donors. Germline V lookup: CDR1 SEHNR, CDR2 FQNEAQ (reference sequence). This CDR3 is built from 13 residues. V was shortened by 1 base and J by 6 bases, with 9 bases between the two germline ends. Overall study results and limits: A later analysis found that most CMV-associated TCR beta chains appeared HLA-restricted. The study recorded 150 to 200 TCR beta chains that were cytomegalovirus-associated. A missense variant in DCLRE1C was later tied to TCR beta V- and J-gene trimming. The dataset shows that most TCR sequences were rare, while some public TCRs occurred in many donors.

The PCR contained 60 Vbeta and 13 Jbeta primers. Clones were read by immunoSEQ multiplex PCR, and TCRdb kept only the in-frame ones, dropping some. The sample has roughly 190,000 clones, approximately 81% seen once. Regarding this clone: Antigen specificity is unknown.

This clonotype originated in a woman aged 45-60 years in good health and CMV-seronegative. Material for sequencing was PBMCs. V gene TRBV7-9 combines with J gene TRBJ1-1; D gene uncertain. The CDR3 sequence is CASSLELVSEAFF. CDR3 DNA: TGTGCCAGCAGCTTAGAACTAGTTTCTGAAGCTTTCTTT. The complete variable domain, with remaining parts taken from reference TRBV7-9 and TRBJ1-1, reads DTGVSQNPRHKITKRGQNVTFRCDPISEHNRLYWYRQTLGQGPEFLTYFQNEAQLEKSRLLSDRFSAERPKGSFSTLEIQRTEQGDSAMYLCASSLELVSEAFFGQGTRLTVV.